This T cell receptor (beta chain) was identified in a study of identifying expanded T cells in peripheral blood. Study results and caveats: Approximately two-week clone count variance significantly increased as total template count grew.

Repertoires were generated with immunoSEQ multiplex PCR, while TCRdb's copy carries only in-frame clones and drops some. The sample lists about 83,000 clones; about nine tenths were seen once. About this clone itself: As yet, its antigen is unknown.

The sample taken for sequencing was blood. The sequence was obtained from a person between 18 and 70 years old in good health.

The CDR3 sequence is CASSLVAGGSGNTIYF. The CDR3 DNA sequence: TGTGCCAGCAGCTTAGTTGCCGGGGGGAGTGGAAACACCATATATTTT. J is TRBJ1-3 and V is TRBV7-2; D is possibly TRBD1 (5 bases). Germline V gene data show CDR1 as SGHTA and CDR2 as FQGNSA. This CDR3 has 16 amino acids. The ends were cut back, 1 base at V and 3 bases at J, with 13 bases in the middle.